The clone carrying this T cell receptor beta chain was detected many times. Its antigen remains unidentified. This sample is part of a study of T-cell memory formation after mild COVID-19. TCRalpha and TCRbeta libraries used 5'RACE with constant-segment primers and UMIs. TCRdb redid the calling of the 5' RACE reads with MiXCR, one entry per CDR3 protein. The sample holds about 13,000 distinct CDR3 sequences; around 11% are singletons and the top ten take approximately 53%. Study outcomes and limitations: Clones that shrank (day 15 to 85) were balanced CD4/CD8, whereas later expanders leaned CD4+. Nothing confirmed that second-wave clones peaking on day 37 were specific for SARS-CoV-2. Certain responding clones were present in pre-infection memory, suggesting participation of cross-reactive memory.

The sequencing sample was made of PBMCs or a T cell subset sorted from them (not recorded which). The TCR was taken from an adult woman who had mild COVID-19 (a few samples of this study predate the infection). Cell type and time point are not known.

In DNA form, the CDR3 reads TGTGCCAGCAGCCAATCAAGCACCACTGAAGCTTTCTTT. This translates into CASSQSSTTEAFF. The chain combines TRBV3-1 with TRBJ1-1, with D unclear. This CDR3 has 13 amino acids. Deletions cut 2 bases from V and 4 bases from J, with 8 bases between. The germline V gene encodes CDR1 LGHDT and CDR2 YNNKEL (reference sequence).